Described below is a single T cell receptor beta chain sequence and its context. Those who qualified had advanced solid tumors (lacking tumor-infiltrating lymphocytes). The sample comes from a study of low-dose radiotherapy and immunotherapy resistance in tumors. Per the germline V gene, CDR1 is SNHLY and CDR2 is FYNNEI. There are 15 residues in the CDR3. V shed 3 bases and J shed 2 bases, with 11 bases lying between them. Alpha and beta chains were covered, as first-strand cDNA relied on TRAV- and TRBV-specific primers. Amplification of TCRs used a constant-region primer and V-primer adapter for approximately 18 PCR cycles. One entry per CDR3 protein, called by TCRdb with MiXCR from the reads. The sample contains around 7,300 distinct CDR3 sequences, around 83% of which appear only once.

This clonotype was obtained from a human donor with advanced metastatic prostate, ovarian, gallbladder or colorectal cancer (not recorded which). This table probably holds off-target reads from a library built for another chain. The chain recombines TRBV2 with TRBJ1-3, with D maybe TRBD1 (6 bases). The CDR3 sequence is CASSEQGPAGNTIYF. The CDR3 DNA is TGTGCCAGCAGTGAGCAGGGGCCGGCTGGAAACACCATATATTTT.